Listed here is a single T cell receptor beta chain. Original processing notes: Reference gene primer amplification gave estimated nucleated cell counts. The method was immunoSEQ multiplex PCR; TCRdb's version includes in-frame clones alone and lacks a portion of them. Clone size and the V and J calls come from that table; the DNA yielded D and trimming. Of 65,000 to 95,000 clones listed, approximately 80% were seen once; the top ten hold approximately 20%. This entry comes from a study of blood T cell repertoires in COVID-19. Study at large: Acute-phase and convalescent COVID-19 samples originated in the United States, Italy and Spain. Sample material is recorded as cDNA or gDNA derived from T cells, B-cell-depleted T cells, or PBMCs.

The germline V and J ends were trimmed by 6 bases and 5 bases, with 18 bases remaining between them. Germline V gene lookup returns CDR1 SNHLY and CDR2 FYNNEI. CDR3 length: 15 residues. This clonotype was obtained from a woman between 45 and 60 years old with acute or convalescent COVID-19. V and J are TRBV2 and TRBJ2-3; tentatively, D is TRBD2 (6 bases). The sequenced material came from peripheral blood. CDR3 bases: TGTGCCAGCAGACGAACGTCGGGAGCTGTAGATACGCAGTATTTT. Protein product: CASRRTSGAVDTQYF.